The text below deals with one T cell receptor (beta chain). The data were obtained in a study of control samples from healthy donors and cancer patients. The protocol was immunoSEQ multiplex PCR, while the TCRdb copy is restricted to in-frame clones and leaves out a portion. The sample carries approximately 100,000 clones, over 85% recorded once. The CDR3 is made up of 14 amino acids. V dropped 7 bases and J dropped 5 bases, with 14 bases sitting between them. Germline CDR1 and CDR2: MGHDK and SYGVNS. The chain combines TRBV25-1 with TRBJ1-4; D might be TRBD1 (5 bases). The TCR comes from a human donor in good health. The donor label of this sample is uncertain. Sequenced input: blood. In DNA, the CDR3 is TGTGCCAGCATGGGACCCGCGACGAATGAAAAACTGTTTTTT. As protein: CASMGPATNEKLFF. Looking up the rest from reference TRBV25-1 and TRBJ1-4 gives the full variable domain: EADIYQTPRYLVIGTGKKITLECSQTMGHDKMYWYQQDPGMELHLIHYSYGVNSTEKGDLSSESTVSRIRTEHFPLTLESARPSHTSQYLCASMGPATNEKLFFGSGTQLSVL.